The TCR beta chain under discussion was sequenced for a study of blood T cell repertoires in COVID-19. As for the study in general: PBMCs, B-cell-depleted T cells, or T cells provided the cDNA or gDNA that made up the material.

Per the original methods: The assay estimated nucleated cells by amplifying reference gene primers. The protocol was immunoSEQ multiplex PCR, while the TCRdb copy is restricted to in-frame clones and leaves out a portion. V and J calls and clone size are given by that table; D and trimming were obtained from the DNA. The sample lists 150,000 to 200,000 clones; 86% were seen once. Germline V gene lookup returns CDR1 SGHKS and CDR2 YYEKEE (reference sequence). V lost 4 bases and J lost 4, with 14 bases in between. The CDR3 totals 14 residues. The source of this sequence is a woman younger than 45 who had recovered from COVID-19. Specimen: PBMCs or T cells enriched from blood (not recorded which). The rearrangement uses TRBV5-5 and TRBJ1-2, with D uncertain. This chain's CDR3 is CASSKDPLAYGYTF. Here the CDR3 DNA reads TGTGCCAGCAGCAAGGACCCACTAGCCTATGGCTACACCTTC. The full variable domain, with the rest looked up from reference TRBV5-5 and TRBJ1-2, is DAGVTQSPTHLIKTRGQQVTLRCSPISGHKSVSWYQQVLGQGPQFIFQYYEKEERGRGNFPDRFSARQFPNYSSELNVNALLLGDSALYLCASSKDPLAYGYTFGSGTRLTVV.